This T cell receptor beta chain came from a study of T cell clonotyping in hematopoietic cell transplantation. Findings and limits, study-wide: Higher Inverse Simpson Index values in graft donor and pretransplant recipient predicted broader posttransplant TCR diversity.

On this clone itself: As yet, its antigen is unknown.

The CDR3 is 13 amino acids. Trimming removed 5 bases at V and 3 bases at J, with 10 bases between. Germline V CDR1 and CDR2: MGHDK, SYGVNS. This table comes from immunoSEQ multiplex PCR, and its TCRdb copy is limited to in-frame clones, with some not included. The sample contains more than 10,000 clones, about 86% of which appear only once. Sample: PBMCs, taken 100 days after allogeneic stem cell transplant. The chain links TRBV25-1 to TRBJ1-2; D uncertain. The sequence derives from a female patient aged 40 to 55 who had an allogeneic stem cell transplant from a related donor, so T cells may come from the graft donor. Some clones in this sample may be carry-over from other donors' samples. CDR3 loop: CASSMWTDYGYTF. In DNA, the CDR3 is TGTGCCAGCAGTATGTGGACGGACTATGGCTACACCTTC.